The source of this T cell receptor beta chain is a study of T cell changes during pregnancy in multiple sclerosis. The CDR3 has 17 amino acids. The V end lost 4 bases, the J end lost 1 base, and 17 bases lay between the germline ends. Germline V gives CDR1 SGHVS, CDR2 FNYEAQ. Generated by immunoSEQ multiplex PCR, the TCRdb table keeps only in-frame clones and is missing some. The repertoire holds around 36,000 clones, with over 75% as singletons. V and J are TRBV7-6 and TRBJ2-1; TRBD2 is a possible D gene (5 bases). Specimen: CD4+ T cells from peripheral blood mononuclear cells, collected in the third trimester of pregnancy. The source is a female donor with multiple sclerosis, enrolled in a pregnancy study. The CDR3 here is CASSSPSLPGSYNEQFF. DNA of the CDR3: TGTGCCAGCAGCTCCCCGTCCCTCCCGGGGTCCTACAATGAGCAGTTCTTC.